The rows below give T cell receptor beta chains drawn from one sample of a study of blood T cell repertoires in COVID-19. Assay used: immunoSEQ multiplex PCR; TCRdb lists only in-frame clones, some missing. The sample has some 180,000 clones; approximately 85% are singletons. The sequencing input was PBMCs or T cells enriched from blood (not recorded which). Every receptor here comes from a man aged 40-49 years who had recovered from COVID-19. CDR3s include the opening cysteine and the closing phenylalanine or tryptophan. A D gene is named only where the DNA matches it firmly. The listing skips clone size in some rows; elsewhere it reads once, few, many or a size class.

>NA|TRBV28|TRBJ1-4|once
TGTGCCAGCTATCCGCGCGGCGGTAATGAAAAACTGTTTTTT
CASYPRGGNEKLFF
>NA|TRBV30|TRBJ1-1|NA
TGTGCCTGGAGTGTAGGCCCCCCAGGGATGATGAACACTGAAGCTTTCTTT
CAWSVGPPGMMNTEAFF
>TRBD2|TRBV5-1|TRBJ2-3|NA
TGCGCCAGCAGAACGTGGGCTAGCGGCGCAGATACGCAGTATTTT
CASRTWASGADTQYF
>NA|TRBV28|TRBJ1-2|NA
TGTGCCAGCAGTTTATTTCGCCAGGGCTACACCTTC
CASSLFRQGYTF
>TRBD2|TRBV9|TRBJ2-2|NA
TGTGCCAGCAGCGCACCTAGCGGGGCTTCGAACACCGGGGAGCTGTTTTTT
CASSAPSGASNTGELFF
>TRBD1|TRBV7-3|TRBJ2-2|NA
TGTGCCAGCAGCTTACCTCCGGGACAGGGTACGAACACCGGGGAGCTGTTTTTT
CASSLPPGQGTNTGELFF
>TRBD1|TRBV2|TRBJ1-4|NA
TGTGCCAGCACAGGGGGCGAAAAACTGTTTTTT
CASTGGEKLFF
>NA|TRBV28|TRBJ1-2|NA
TGTGCCAGCACCTTGGCCGGGACAACCCTTAACTATGGCTACACCTTC
CASTLAGTTLNYGYTF
>NA|TRBV23-1|TRBJ2-2|NA
TGCGCCAGCAGTTTGAAGGGGGTGGGATACACCGGGGAGCTGTTTTTT
CASSLKGVGYTGELFF
>TRBD1|TRBV25-1|TRBJ2-2|NA
TGTGCCAGCAGTTCCCCCAGACAGGGGGCGAACACCGGGGAGCTGTTTTTT
CASSSPRQGANTGELFF
>TRBD2|TRBV6-4|TRBJ2-1|NA
TGTGCCAGCAGTGTCGGGACTAGCGGGGGTCACAATGAGCAGTTCTTC
CASSVGTSGGHNEQFF
>TRBD1|TRBV11-3|TRBJ1-6|NA
TGTGCCAGCAGCCCGGCCGGGACAGGTTATAATTCACCCCTCCACTTT
CASSPAGTGYNSPLHF
>NA|TRBV12-3/TRBV12-4|TRBJ1-5|NA
TGTGCCAGCACCGATCAGCGACAGCCCCAGCATTTT
CASTDQRQPQHF
>NA|TRBV28|TRBJ1-2|NA
TGTGCCAGCACCACCGGGGTTGACTATGGCTACACCTTC
CASTTGVDYGYTF
>TRBD2|TRBV28|TRBJ2-3|NA
TGTGCCAGCAGTCAGGCGGGAGGTACGCAGTATTTT
CASSQAGGTQYF
>NA|TRBV6-5|TRBJ1-1|NA
TGTGCCAGCAGTCCTAACAGGGCTGAAGCTTTCTTT
CASSPNRAEAFF
>NA|TRBV14|TRBJ1-1|NA
TGTGCCAGCAGCCAAGATGGGGCCAGTCTAATTACTGAAGCTTTCTTT
CASSQDGASLITEAFF
>TRBD1|TRBV7-9|TRBJ2-7|few
TGTGCCAGCAGCCCGGACAGGAACGAGCAGTACTTC
CASSPDRNEQYF
>NA|TRBV30|TRBJ2-7|NA
TGTGCCTGGAGTGGCGACAGGAGCTCCTACGAGCAGTACTTC
CAWSGDRSSYEQYF
>NA|TRBV30|TRBJ2-1|NA
TGTGCCTGGCGGACCGGACAGTCGGGTGAGCAGTTCTTC
CAWRTGQSGEQFF
>NA|TRBV19|TRBJ1-1|NA
TGTGCCAGTAGTAGACGACAGAACGCTGAAGCTTTCTTT
CASSRRQNAEAFF
>TRBD1|TRBV12-5|TRBJ2-3|NA
TGTGCTAGTGGTTTGGGACAGGGCCTAGATACGCAGTATTTT
CASGLGQGLDTQYF
>TRBD1|TRBV27|TRBJ1-2|NA
TGTGCCAGCAGTTCCACCGACAGGGGTCCAAAAAACTATGGCTACACCTTC
CASSSTDRGPKNYGYTF
>NA|TRBV19|TRBJ2-7|NA
TGTGCCAGTAGTATAGATCCTCTCAGGATCGAGCAGTACTTC
CASSIDPLRIEQYF
>TRBD2|TRBV3-1/TRBV3-2|TRBJ2-2|NA
TGTGCCAGCAGCCAAGTTGGGCTAGCGGCCACCGGGGAGCTGTTTTTT
CASSQVGLAATGELFF
>NA|TRBV6-5|TRBJ1-4|few
TGTGCCAGCACCTACGGAGAGAATGAAAAACTGTTTTTT
CASTYGENEKLFF
>TRBD2|TRBV7-9|TRBJ2-1|once
TGTGCCAGCAGCCAACCGGGACTAGCGAACAATGAGCAGTTCTTC
CASSQPGLANNEQFF